This T cell receptor beta chain stems from a study of monozygotic twins with inflammatory bowel disease. No DNA is given; TCRdb re-called the 5' RACE reads and lists each CDR3 protein once. This repertoire includes under 200,000 distinct CDR3 sequences. Worth noting for this clonotype: Antigen: not known.

Germline CDR1 reads MNHNS; CDR2 reads SASEGT. The CDR3 totals 14 residues. The study's findings and limits: Backing was not found for a single strong signal or clonotype associated with IBD.

This clonotype originated in a human donor with ulcerative colitis or Crohn's disease, or a healthy co-twin of an affected twin (not recorded which). Sequencing was performed on blood. The chain is built from TRBV6-1 and TRBJ2-1; TCRdb proposes TRBD1, but this gene call is untestable without DNA. The CDR3 reads CASRIGGEGTEQFF.